These 27 T cell receptor gamma chains share one sample of origin, sequenced in a study of Vδ1+ human thymocytes. Study-level points and caveats: Thymic TRG and TRD repertoires appeared highly polyclonal.

For these receptors, no antigen is known. The template was reverse-transcribed extracted RNA. Pooled V-gene forward primers with one constant-region reverse primer generated the CDR3 amplicons by multiplex PCR. With CATT, TCRdb re-called clones from the multiplex PCR reads. The repertoire consists of approximately 11,000 gamma-chain clones, with over 40% occurring once and the leading ten covering 1.5% to 2.5%. The sample comprised Vdelta1+ gamma-delta thymocytes from the thymus. Subset reported: FACS-sorted CD3+ TCRalphabeta- TCRVdelta1+ TCRVdelta2- thymocytes. The receptors derive from a boy younger than two who had congenital heart surgery.

This chain connects TRGV5 to TRGJ1 or TRGJ2. The J gene was not available in TCRdb and was assigned here by matching the DNA to germline segments. V lost 6 bases, J lost 7 bases, and 12 bases stayed unmatched. The CDR3 runs 13 residues. Germline V gene sequence: CDR1 VINAFY, CDR2 YDVSNSKD. The CDR3 loop is CATWSQKTYKKLF. In DNA, the CDR3 is TGTGCCACCTGGTCTCAAAAGACCTATAAGAAACTCTTT.

The table lists this clone with a count of one. This rearrangement joins TRGV3 to TRGJ1 or TRGJ2. TCRdb carries no J gene annotation; the J gene was assigned here by matching the DNA with germline. The germline gives CDR1 VTNTFY, CDR2 YDVSTARD (reference sequence). This CDR3 has 15 residues. Losses at the gene ends were 2 bases for V and 2 bases for J; bases not matched to a gene: 9. The CDR3 coding sequence is TGTGCCACCTGGGACAAACCTCGGGATTATTATAAGAAACTCTTT. This codes for CATWDKPRDYYKKLF.

With respect to this clone: Germline is not matched at one junction end, which may reflect a read error. The chain joins TRGV9 to TRGJ1 or TRGJ2. There are 12 residues in the CDR3. The germline V gene encodes CDR1 GITISATS and CDR2 ISYDGTV (reference sequence). Here the CDR3 DNA reads TGTGCCTTGTGGGAGGTCTGTGATAAGAAGCTCTTT. It specifies CALWEVCDKKLF.

A word on this clone: Other DNA variants within this sample encode the same CDR3. The rearrangement uses TRGV5 and TRGJ1 or TRGJ2. Since TCRdb gives no J gene, matching the DNA to germline was used here to assign it. V shed 0 bases, J shed 7 bases, and the junction held 6 bases outside the gene matches. The CDR3 totals 13 residues. Per the germline V gene, CDR1 is VINAFY and CDR2 is YDVSNSKD. This CDR3 is CATWDRPRYKKLF. CDR3 sequence (DNA): TGTGCCACCTGGGACAGGCCTAGGTATAAGAAACTCTTT.

This rearrangement joins TRGV4 to TRGJ1 or TRGJ2. J lost 6 bases, V lost 0 bases, and 8 bases had no gene match. The CDR3 runs to 14 residues. CDR1 is EGSTGY, CDR2 YDSYTSSV, per germline. DNA of the CDR3: TGTGCCACCTGGGATGGGCCCAAAACTTATAAGAAACTCTTT. It yields the protein CATWDGPKTYKKLF.

The chain has TRGV4 and TRGJ1 or TRGJ2. Matching the DNA to germline supplied the J gene, which TCRdb does not give. The CDR3 is 12 amino acids. Unmatched junction bases numbered 5, after V lost 2 bases and J lost 7 bases. Looked up from germline, CDR1 is EGSTGY and CDR2 is YDSYTSSV. The CDR3 protein is CATWDDWYKKLF. CDR3 coding DNA: TGTGCCACCTGGGATGATTGGTATAAGAAACTCTTT.

As for this clone: At one end the junction does not follow the germline gene, possibly because of a read error. This chain connects TRGV3 to TRGJ1 or TRGJ2. Matching the DNA to germline supplied the J gene, which TCRdb does not give. The germline gives CDR1 VTNTFY, CDR2 YDVSTARD (reference sequence). The CDR3 is 13 residues long. The CDR3 region is CATWYRRVYKKLF. DNA for the CDR3: TGTGCCACCTGGTACAGGCGGGTTTATAAGAAACTCTTT.

J is TRGJ1 or TRGJ2 and V is TRGV4. TCRdb records no J gene; here it was assigned by comparing the DNA to germline. V gave up 6 bases and J gave up 1 base; unmatched junction bases: 6. The CDR3 loop spans 13 amino acids. Germline V gene lookup returns CDR1 EGSTGY and CDR2 YDSYTSSV. The CDR3 loop is CATWNVNYYKKLF. The CDR3 DNA reads as TGTGCCACCTGGAATGTAAATTATTATAAGAAACTCTTT.

V gene TRGV5 combines with J gene TRGJ1 or TRGJ2. TCRdb does not report a J gene; here it was assigned by matching the DNA to germline references. This CDR3 has 15 amino acids. Germline V gene data show CDR1 as VINAFY and CDR2 as YDVSNSKD. Trimming took 0 bases from V and 0 from J; bases not matched to a gene: 5. CDR3 bases: TGTGCCACCTGGGACAGGCGGACGAATTATTATAAGAAACTCTTT. Its translation is CATWDRRTNYYKKLF.

This clone has a single count. V gene TRGV3 combines with J gene TRGJ1 or TRGJ2. The J gene comes from matching the DNA to germline here; TCRdb lacks it. The CDR3 runs to 15 residues. V trimming: 4 bases; J trimming: 3 bases; junction bases outside the gene matches: 12. CDR1 is VTNTFY and CDR2 is YDVSTARD in the germline V gene (reference sequence). In DNA form, the CDR3 reads TGTGCCACCTGGGATCTAGGGCTGGTTTATTATAAGAAACTCTTT. Its protein product is CATWDLGLVYYKKLF.

Of note for this clone: The junction differs from germline at one of its ends, possibly a read error. This rearrangement joins TRGV9 to TRGJ1 or TRGJ2. This CDR3 contains 10 residues. From germline, CDR1 is GITISATS and CDR2 ISYDGTV (reference sequence). The CDR3 DNA reads as TGTGCCGTGTGGGGGAGGAAGAAACTCTTT. Translating it yields CAVWGRKKLF.

The chain links TRGV4 to TRGJ1 or TRGJ2. Germline values: CDR1 EGSTGY, CDR2 YDSYTSSV. V lost 0 bases to trimming and J lost 4 bases; unmatched junction nucleotides: 3. The CDR3 contains 13 residues. The CDR3 sequence: CATWDGAYYKKLF. DNA of the CDR3: TGTGCCACCTGGGATGGGGCGTATTATAAGAAACTCTTT.

The table lists this clone with a few counts. At one boundary the junction diverges from the germline segment, which might be a read error. The rearrangement uses TRGV9 and TRGJ1 or TRGJ2. This CDR3 is built from 11 residues. CDR1 and CDR2 from the germline V gene are GITISATS and ISYDGTV (reference sequence). The CDR3 here is CAWWEGYKKLF. CDR3 DNA sequence: TGTGCCTGGTGGGAGGGGTATAAGAAACTCTTT.

This clone was observed a few times. The genes are TRGV9 and TRGJ1 or TRGJ2. CDR1 and CDR2 (germline): GITISATS, ISYDGTV (reference sequence). The CDR3 runs to 12 residues. The J segment lost 5 bases and the V segment lost 3 bases, leaving 4 bases of the junction unmatched. Written as DNA, the CDR3 is TGTGCCTTGTGGGAGTGCCATTATAAGAAACTCTTT. It specifies CALWECHYKKLF.

The chain is built from TRGV9 and TRGJ1 or TRGJ2. The CDR3 loop spans 13 amino acids. V was clipped by 5 bases and J by 5 bases; unmatched bases: 9. In germline, CDR1 is GITISATS, CDR2 ISYDGTV (reference sequence). This CDR3 is CALWGRGHYKKLF. The CDR3 nucleotides read TGTGCCTTGTGGGGAAGGGGGCATTATAAGAAACTCTTT.

This chain joins TRGV4 and TRGJ1 or TRGJ2. No J segment appears in TCRdb, so it was assigned here by matching the sequence to germline. V gave up 0 bases and J gave up 7 bases; unmatched junction bases: 12. CDR1 and CDR2 (germline): EGSTGY, YDSYTSSV. This CDR3 is 15 amino acids long. CDR3 residues: CATWDGCRKGYKKLF. CDR3 coding DNA: TGTGCCACCTGGGATGGGTGCCGAAAGGGGTATAAGAAACTCTTT.

The chain uses TRGV4 and TRGJ1 or TRGJ2. Here the J gene was assigned by germline matching of the DNA, as TCRdb has none. This CDR3 contains 12 residues. After removal of 3 bases from V and 8 bases from J, the junction contained 7 bases not matched to a gene. CDR1 is EGSTGY and CDR2 is YDSYTSSV in the germline V gene. The CDR3 region is CATWDRFNKKLF. CDR3 in DNA: TGTGCCACCTGGGATAGGTTTAATAAGAAACTCTTT.

The gene calls are TRGV9 and TRGJ1 or TRGJ2. Per the germline V gene, CDR1 is GITISATS and CDR2 is ISYDGTV (reference sequence). The ends lost 0 bases at V and 11 bases at J; junction bases unmatched: 13. The CDR3 runs to 14 residues. The CDR3 region is CALWEVRCSVEKLF. CDR3 DNA: TGTGCCTTGTGGGAGGTGCGCTGTTCGGTCGAGAAACTCTTT.

The rearrangement links TRGV5 to TRGJ1 or TRGJ2. After removal of 3 bases from V and 6 bases from J, the junction contained 5 bases not matched to a gene. The CDR3 extends over 12 amino acids. CDR1 is VINAFY, CDR2 YDVSNSKD, per germline. The CDR3 DNA is TGTGCCACCTGGGACGGTCCTTATAAGAAACTCTTT. Translated, it gives CATWDGPYKKLF.

V usage is TRGV9 and J usage is TRGJP2. Germline matching of the DNA provided the J gene here, since TCRdb leaves it blank. The V gene end was trimmed by 0 bases and the J gene end by 8 bases; junction bases not matched to a gene: 3. The CDR3 consists of 13 residues. The V gene's germline CDR1 is GITISATS and CDR2 ISYDGTV (reference sequence). The chain's CDR3 is CALWEVQDWIKTF. The CDR3 nucleotides read TGTGCCTTGTGGGAGGTGCAAGATTGGATCAAGACGTTT.

This chain connects TRGV9 to TRGJP. TCRdb lists no J gene, so it was determined here by aligning the DNA to germline. With V trimmed by 6 bases and J by 2 bases, 4 bases remained unmatched. CDR3 length: 16 amino acids. The germline CDR1 and CDR2 sequences are GITISATS and ISYDGTV (reference sequence). The CDR3 region is CALWKWQELGKKIKVF. The DNA for the CDR3 is TGTGCCTTGTGGAAGTGGCAAGAGTTGGGCAAAAAAATCAAGGTATTT.

This clone was seen a handful of times. Distinct nucleotide sequences in the sample also encode this CDR3. The chain joins TRGV8 to TRGJ1 or TRGJ2. J was trimmed by 7 bases and V by 3 bases; bases with no gene match: 6. Germline values: CDR1 VENAVY, CDR2 YDSYNSRV. The CDR3 covers 12 residues. In DNA, the CDR3 is TGTGCCACCTGGGATCTTGACTATAAGAAACTCTTT. Translating gives CATWDLDYKKLF.

Only a few counts were recorded for this clone. The chain recombines TRGV8 with TRGJP2. The CDR3 is 14 amino acids. J gave up 5 bases and V 0 bases, and 3 bases lay outside the gene matches. Germline lookup yields CDR1 VENAVY and CDR2 YDSYNSRV. The CDR3 loop is CATWDRRSDWIKTF. Written as DNA, the CDR3 is TGTGCCACCTGGGATAGGCGGAGTGATTGGATCAAGACGTTT.

The rearrangement joins TRGV9 to TRGJ1 or TRGJ2. There are 11 residues in the CDR3. J gave up 9 bases and V 2 bases, and 4 bases lay outside the gene matches. Looked up from germline, CDR1 is GITISATS and CDR2 is ISYDGTV (reference sequence). CDR3 in amino acids: CALWEDGKKLF. DNA for the CDR3: TGTGCCTTGTGGGAGGACGGTAAGAAACTCTTT.

Points on this clone: Other nucleotide sequences in the sample specify the same CDR3. The chain links TRGV4 to TRGJ1 or TRGJ2. TCRdb lists no J gene, so it was determined here by aligning the DNA to germline. V lost 1 base to trimming and J lost 2 bases; unmatched junction nucleotides: 5. Per the germline V gene, CDR1 is EGSTGY and CDR2 is YDSYTSSV. CDR3 size: 14 residues. The chain's CDR3 is CATWDGLYYYKKLF. In DNA form, the CDR3 reads TGTGCCACCTGGGATGGCCTGTATTATTATAAGAAACTCTTT.

The chain joins TRGV8 to TRGJ1 or TRGJ2. TCRdb lists no J gene, so it was determined here by aligning the DNA to germline. The CDR3 has 14 amino acids. V lost 2 bases, J lost 6 bases, and 10 bases stayed unmatched. CDR1 and CDR2 from the germline V gene are VENAVY and YDSYNSRV. CDR3 nucleotides: TGTGCCACCTGGGATACGGCGGTAGGTTATAAGAAACTCTTT. Amino acid sequence: CATWDTAVGYKKLF.

This chain joins TRGV3 and TRGJ1 or TRGJ2. Because TCRdb records no J gene, it was assigned here through a match of the DNA to germline. CDR3 size: 14 residues. J lost 5 bases, V lost 3 bases, and 10 bases had no gene match. Germline CDR1 is VTNTFY and CDR2 is YDVSTARD (reference sequence). CDR3 sequence reads: CATWDPLNHYKKLF. The CDR3 DNA reads TGTGCCACCTGGGACCCCCTGAACCATTATAAGAAACTCTTT.